This T cell receptor (beta chain) was observed in a study of vaccination effects on CD4 cells after COVID-19. The table came from immunoSEQ multiplex PCR; TCRdb's copy has only in-frame clones and leaves some out. The table lists 25,000 to 35,000 clones, roughly four fifths of them singletons. As concerns this clone: Its antigen remains unidentified.

Expansion of antigen-specific CD4+ T cells with viral peptide pools was carried out by the ViraFEST assay before sequencing. Upon completion of 10 to 11 days in culture, CD4+ T cells were isolated. Two-dose BNT162b2 or mRNA-1273 vaccination was given to participants. Germline V CDR1 and CDR2: PRHDT, FYEKMQ (reference sequence). CDR3 length: 16 residues. Trimming took 2 bases from V and 0 from J, leaving 13 bases between them. The sequencing here drew on CD4+ T cells from PBMCs cultured with HCoV-OC43 spike peptides, taken after COVID-19 vaccination. Subset meaning: HCoV-OC43 spike overlapping peptide pool stimulation. The clonotype was recovered from a human donor who received a COVID-19 vaccine. V is TRBV13 and J is TRBJ1-1; D perhaps matches TRBD1 (6 bases). The CDR3 protein is CASSLRSGALNTEAFF. The CDR3 DNA reads as TGTGCCAGCAGCTTACGGTCAGGGGCCCTGAACACTGAAGCTTTCTTT.